This TCR beta chain was profiled in a study of neurological immune-mediated disorders. Study observations and caveats: TCR-beta repertoires seemed private in all groups, with no expanded CDR3 amino acid sequences shared. HTLV-1-associated myelopathy displayed the greatest TCR clonal expansion, and multiple sclerosis exhibited the smallest, lower than that of healthy controls.

In its sample, this clonotype was seen many times. Its target is not known. The making of cDNA relied on 5'RACE with 10-nucleotide random UMIs. TCRdb processed the 5' RACE reads anew with MiXCR; each CDR3 protein has one entry. The sample shows around 56,000 distinct CDR3 sequences, less than 25% of them seen only once. Between the trimmed V and J ends, which lost 4 bases and 1 base, there was a span of 8 bases. Germline CDR1 reads SGHRS; CDR2 reads YFSETQ. The CDR3 runs 13 residues. Stated time point: technical triplicate 2. Unsorted libraries were prepared from 2 million PBMCs that had been stored at -80 C.

The sequencing sample was made of PBMCs. This rearrangement joins TRBV5-1 to TRBJ1-2; the D gene is possibly TRBD1 (5 bases). The origin of this receptor is a man aged 55 to 70 with HTLV-1-associated myelopathy (HAM/TSP). DNA of the CDR3: TGCGCCAGCAGCGTGGACATTAACTATGGCTACACCTTC. It specifies CASSVDINYGYTF.